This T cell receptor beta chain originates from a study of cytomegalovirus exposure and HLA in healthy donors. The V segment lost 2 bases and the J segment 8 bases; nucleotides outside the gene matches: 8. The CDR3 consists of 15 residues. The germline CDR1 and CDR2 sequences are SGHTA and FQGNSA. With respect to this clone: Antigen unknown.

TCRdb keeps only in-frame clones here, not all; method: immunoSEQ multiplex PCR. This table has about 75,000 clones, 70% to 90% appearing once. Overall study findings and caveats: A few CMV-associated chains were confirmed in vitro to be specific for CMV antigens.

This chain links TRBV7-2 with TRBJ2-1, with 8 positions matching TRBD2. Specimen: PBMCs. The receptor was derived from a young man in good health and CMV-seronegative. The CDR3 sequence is CASSLRTSPWDEQFF. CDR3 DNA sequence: TGTGCCAGCAGCTTAAGGACTAGCCCGTGGGATGAGCAGTTCTTC.